Detailed here is one T cell receptor beta chain. Its specificity is not known. Mismatch with germline at one junction end may stem from a read error. The data belong to a study of molecular identifiers for immune sequencing clone quantification. Via MiXCR, TCRdb re-called the PCR reads, giving one row per CDR3 protein. The sample consists of tens of thousands of distinct CDR3 sequences, under 20% of them appearing once. General study points: Clones that exceeded 20 RNA copies held over 99% of effector molecules, yet under 1% in naive cells.

This CDR3 comprises 14 residues. From germline, CDR1 is SQVTM and CDR2 ANQGSEA. This chain links TRBV29-1 with TRBJ2-2; TRBD2 is a possible D gene (5 bases). Sequenced material: naive CD8+ T cells from blood, with Jurkat cell RNA spiked in. Specified subset: FACS-sorted CD8+CD4-CCR7+CD45RA+ naive T cells. The receptor was derived from a human donor in good health. Some libraries in this study had Jurkat cell RNA spiked in. CDR3 DNA sequence: TGCAGCGTTTTCCTGCAGACGAACACCGGGGAGTTGTTTTTT. Protein product: CSVFLQTNTGELFF.